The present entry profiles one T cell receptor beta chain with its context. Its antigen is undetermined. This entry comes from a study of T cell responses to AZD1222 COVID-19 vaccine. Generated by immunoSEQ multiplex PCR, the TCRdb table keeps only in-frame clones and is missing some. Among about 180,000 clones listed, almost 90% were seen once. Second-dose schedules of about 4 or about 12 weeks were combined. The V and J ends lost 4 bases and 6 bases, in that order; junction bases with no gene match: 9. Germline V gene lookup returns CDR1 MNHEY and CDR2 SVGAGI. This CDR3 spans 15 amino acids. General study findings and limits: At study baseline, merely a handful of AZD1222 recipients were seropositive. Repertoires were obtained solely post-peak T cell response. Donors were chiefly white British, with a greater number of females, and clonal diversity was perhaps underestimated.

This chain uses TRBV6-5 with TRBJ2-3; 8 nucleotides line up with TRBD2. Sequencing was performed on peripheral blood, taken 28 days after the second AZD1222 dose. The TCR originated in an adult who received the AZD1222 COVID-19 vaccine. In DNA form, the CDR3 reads TGTGCCAGCAGTTTGCGGAGCGGGGGTAGGGATACGCAGTATTTT. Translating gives CASSLRSGGRDTQYF.